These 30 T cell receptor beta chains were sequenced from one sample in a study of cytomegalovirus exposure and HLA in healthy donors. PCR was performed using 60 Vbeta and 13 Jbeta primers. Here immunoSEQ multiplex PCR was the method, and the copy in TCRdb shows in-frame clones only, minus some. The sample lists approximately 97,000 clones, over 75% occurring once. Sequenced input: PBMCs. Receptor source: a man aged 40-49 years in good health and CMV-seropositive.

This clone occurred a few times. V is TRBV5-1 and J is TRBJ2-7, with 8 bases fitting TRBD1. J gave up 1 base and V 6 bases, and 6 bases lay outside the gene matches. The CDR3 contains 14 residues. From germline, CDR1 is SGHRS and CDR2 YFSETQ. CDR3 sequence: CASTAGTGSYEQYF. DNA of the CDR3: TGCGCCAGCACAGCCGGGACAGGATCCTACGAGCAGTACTTC.

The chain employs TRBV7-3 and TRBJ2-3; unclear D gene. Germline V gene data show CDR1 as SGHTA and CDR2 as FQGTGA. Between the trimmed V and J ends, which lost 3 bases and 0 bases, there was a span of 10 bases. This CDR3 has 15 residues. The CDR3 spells CASSLYSTSTDTQYF. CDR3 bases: TGTGCCAGCAGCTTGTACAGTACTAGCACAGATACGCAGTATTTT.

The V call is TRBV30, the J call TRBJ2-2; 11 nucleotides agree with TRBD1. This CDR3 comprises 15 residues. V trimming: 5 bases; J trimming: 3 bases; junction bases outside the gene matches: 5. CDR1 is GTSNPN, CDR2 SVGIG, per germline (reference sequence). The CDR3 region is CAWGQGASDTGELFF. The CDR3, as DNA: TGTGCCTGGGGACAGGGGGCATCGGACACCGGGGAGCTGTTTTTT. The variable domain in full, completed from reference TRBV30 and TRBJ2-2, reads SQTIHQWPATLVQPVGSPLSLECTVEGTSNPNLYWYRQAAGRGLQLLFYSVGIGQISSEVPQNLSASRPQDRQFILSSKKLLLSDSGFYLCAWGQGASDTGELFFGEGSRLTVL.

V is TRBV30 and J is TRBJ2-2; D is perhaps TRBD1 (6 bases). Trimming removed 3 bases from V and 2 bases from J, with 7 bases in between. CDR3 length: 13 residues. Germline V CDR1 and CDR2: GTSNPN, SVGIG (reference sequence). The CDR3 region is CAWSRGNTGELFF. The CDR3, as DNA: TGTGCCTGGAGCAGGGGCAACACCGGGGAGCTGTTTTTT.

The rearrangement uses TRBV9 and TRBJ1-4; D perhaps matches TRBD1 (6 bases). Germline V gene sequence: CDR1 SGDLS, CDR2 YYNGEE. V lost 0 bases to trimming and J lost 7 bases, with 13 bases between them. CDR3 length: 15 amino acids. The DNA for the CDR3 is TGTGCCAGCAGCGTAGCTGGGGGCGCGGGTGAAAAACTGTTTTTT. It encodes CASSVAGGAGEKLFF. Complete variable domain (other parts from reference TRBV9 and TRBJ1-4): DSGVTQTPKHLITATGQRVTLRCSPRSGDLSVYWYQQSLDQGLQFLIQYYNGEERAKGNILERFSAQQFPDLHSELNLSSLELGDSALYFCASSVAGGAGEKLFFGSGTQLSVL.

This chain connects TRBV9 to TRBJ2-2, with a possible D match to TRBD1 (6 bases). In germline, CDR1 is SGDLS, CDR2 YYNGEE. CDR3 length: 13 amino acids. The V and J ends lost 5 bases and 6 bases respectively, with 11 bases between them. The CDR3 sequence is CASRSTGSGELFF. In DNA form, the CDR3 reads TGTGCCAGCAGATCTACAGGGTCCGGGGAGCTGTTTTTT.

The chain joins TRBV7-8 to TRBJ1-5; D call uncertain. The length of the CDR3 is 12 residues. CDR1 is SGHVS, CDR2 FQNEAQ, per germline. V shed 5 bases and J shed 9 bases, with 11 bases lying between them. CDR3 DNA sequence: TGTGCCAGCAGCAAGATCGGAGGGCCCCAGCATTTT. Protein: CASSKIGGPQHF.

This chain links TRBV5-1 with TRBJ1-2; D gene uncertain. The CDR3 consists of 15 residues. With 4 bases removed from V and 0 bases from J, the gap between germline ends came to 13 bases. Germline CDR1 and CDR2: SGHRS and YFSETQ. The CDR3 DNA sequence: TGCGCCAGCAGCGTAAGAACTGATACTAACTATGGCTACACCTTC. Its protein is CASSVRTDTNYGYTF.

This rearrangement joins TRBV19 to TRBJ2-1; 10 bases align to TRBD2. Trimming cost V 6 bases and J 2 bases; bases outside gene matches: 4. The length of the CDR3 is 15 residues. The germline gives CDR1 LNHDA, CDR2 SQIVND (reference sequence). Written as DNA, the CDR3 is TGTGCCAGTAGCGCCGGGACTAGCGCCTACAATGAGCAGTTCTTC. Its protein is CASSAGTSAYNEQFF.

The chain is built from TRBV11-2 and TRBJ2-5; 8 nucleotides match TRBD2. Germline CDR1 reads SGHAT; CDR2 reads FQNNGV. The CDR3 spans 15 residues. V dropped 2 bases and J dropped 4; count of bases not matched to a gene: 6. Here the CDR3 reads CASSLRAAGAETQYF. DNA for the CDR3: TGTGCCAGCAGCTTAAGGGCAGCGGGAGCAGAGACCCAGTACTTC.

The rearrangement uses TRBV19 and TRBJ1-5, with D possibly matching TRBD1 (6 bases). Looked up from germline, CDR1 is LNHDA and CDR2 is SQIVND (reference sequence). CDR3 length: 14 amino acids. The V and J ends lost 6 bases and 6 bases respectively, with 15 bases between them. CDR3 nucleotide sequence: TGTGCCAGTAGGAGCCAGGCCAGGGGTCAGCCCCAGCATTTT. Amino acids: CASRSQARGQPQHF.

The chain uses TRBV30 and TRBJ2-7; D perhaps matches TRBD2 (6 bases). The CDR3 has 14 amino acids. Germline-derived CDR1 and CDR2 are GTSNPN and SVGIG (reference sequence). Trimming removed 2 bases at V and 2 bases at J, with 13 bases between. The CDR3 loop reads CAWSRDLQPYEQYF. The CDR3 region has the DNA TGTGCCTGGAGTAGGGACTTACAACCCTACGAGCAGTACTTC.

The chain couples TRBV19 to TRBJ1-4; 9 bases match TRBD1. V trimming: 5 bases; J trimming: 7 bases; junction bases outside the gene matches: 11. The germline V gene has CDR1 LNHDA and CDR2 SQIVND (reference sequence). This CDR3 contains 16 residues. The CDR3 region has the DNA TGTGCCAGTAGTGTCGCCACCGGGACAGGGAGTGAAAAACTGTTTTTT. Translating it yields CASSVATGTGSEKLFF.

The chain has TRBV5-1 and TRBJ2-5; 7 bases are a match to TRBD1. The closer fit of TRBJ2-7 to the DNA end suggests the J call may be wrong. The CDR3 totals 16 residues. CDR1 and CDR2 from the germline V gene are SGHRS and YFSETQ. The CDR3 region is CASSFPTGKSIGEQYF. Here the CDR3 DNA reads TGCGCCAGCAGCTTCCCGACAGGGAAGAGTATTGGCGAGCAGTACTTC.

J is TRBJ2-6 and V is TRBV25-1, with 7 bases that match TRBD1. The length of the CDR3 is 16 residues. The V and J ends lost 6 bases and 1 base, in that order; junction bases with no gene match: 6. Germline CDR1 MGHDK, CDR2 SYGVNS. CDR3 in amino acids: CASSAGGSSGANVLTF. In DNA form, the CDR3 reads TGTGCCAGCAGCGCAGGGGGTTCGTCTGGGGCCAACGTCCTGACTTTC.

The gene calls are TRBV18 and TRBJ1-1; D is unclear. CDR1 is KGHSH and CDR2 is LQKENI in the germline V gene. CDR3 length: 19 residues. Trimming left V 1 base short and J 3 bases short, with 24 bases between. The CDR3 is CASSPQHGGFYRVHTEAFF. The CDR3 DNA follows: TGTGCCAGCTCACCACAACACGGAGGTTTTTATAGAGTGCACACTGAAGCTTTCTTT.

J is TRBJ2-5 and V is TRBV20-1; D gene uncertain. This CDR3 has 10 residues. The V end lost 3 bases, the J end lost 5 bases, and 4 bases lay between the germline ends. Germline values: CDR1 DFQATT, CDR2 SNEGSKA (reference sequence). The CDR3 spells CSASAETQYF. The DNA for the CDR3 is TGCAGTGCTAGCGCGGAGACCCAGTACTTC.

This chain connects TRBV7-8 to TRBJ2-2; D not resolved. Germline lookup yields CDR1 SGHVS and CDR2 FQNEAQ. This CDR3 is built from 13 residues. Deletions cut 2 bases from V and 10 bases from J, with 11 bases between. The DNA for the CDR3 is TGTGCCAGCAGCTTAACCAGCCGACAGGAGCTGTTTTTT. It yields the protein CASSLTSRQELFF.

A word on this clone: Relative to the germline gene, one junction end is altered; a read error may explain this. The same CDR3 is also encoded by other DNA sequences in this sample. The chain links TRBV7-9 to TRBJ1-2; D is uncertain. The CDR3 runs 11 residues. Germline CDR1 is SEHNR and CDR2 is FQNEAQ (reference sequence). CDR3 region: CSSGGSYGYTF. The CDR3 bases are TGTTCCAGCGGCGGGAGCTATGGCTACACCTTC.

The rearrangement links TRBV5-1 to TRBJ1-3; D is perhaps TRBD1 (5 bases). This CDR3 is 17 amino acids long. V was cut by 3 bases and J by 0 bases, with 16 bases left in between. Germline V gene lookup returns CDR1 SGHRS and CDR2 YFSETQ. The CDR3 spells CASSSGVQGPSGNTIYF. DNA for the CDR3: TGCGCCAGCAGCTCTGGTGTTCAGGGCCCCTCTGGAAACACCATATATTTT.

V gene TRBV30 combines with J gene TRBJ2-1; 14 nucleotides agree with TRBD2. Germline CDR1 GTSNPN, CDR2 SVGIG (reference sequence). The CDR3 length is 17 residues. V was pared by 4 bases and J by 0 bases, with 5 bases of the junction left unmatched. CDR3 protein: CAWNPGTSGSSYNEQFF. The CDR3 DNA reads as TGTGCCTGGAATCCCGGGACTAGCGGGAGCTCCTACAATGAGCAGTTCTTC.

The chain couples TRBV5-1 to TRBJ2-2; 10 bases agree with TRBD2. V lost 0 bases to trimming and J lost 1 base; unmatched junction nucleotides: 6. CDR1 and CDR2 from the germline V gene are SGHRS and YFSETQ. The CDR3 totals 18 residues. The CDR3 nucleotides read TGCGCCAGCAGCTTGGCCAGCTCTAGCGGGAGGAACACCGGGGAGCTGTTTTTT. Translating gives CASSLASSSGRNTGELFF.

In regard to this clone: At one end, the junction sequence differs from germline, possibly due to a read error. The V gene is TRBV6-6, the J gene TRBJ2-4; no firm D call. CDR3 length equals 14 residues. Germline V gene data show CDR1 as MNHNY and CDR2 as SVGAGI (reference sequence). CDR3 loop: CASSYGQKGNSQYF. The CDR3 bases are TGTGCCAGCAGTTACGGCCAGAAAGGAAACAGTCAGTACTTC.

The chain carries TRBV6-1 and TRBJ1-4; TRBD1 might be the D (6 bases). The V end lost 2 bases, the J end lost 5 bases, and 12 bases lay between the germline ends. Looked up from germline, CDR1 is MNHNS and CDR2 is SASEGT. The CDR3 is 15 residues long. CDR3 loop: CASSERQRGNEKLFF. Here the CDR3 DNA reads TGTGCCAGCAGTGAAAGGCAGAGGGGGAATGAAAAACTGTTTTTT.

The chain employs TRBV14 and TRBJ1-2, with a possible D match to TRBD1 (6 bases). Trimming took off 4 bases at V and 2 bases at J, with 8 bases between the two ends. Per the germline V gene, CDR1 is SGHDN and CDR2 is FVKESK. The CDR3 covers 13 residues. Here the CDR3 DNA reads TGTGCCAGCAGCCGGGACACAAACTATGGCTACACCTTC. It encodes CASSRDTNYGYTF.

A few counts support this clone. The CDR3 is CASSDSVRGISTDTQYF. CDR3 nucleotides: TGTGCCAGCAGTGACTCGGTTCGGGGGATCAGCACAGATACGCAGTATTTT. The V and J genes are TRBV2 and TRBJ2-3, with a weak D call TRBD2 (6 bases). Germline CDR1 is SNHLY and CDR2 is FYNNEI. There are 17 residues in the CDR3. Trimming cost V 3 bases and J 0 bases, with 16 bases left between them.

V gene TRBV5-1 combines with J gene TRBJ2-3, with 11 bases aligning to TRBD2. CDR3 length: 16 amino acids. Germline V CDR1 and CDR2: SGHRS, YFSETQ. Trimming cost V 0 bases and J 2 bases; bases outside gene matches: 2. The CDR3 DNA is TGCGCCAGCAGCTTGGGACTAGCGGGGTACACAGATACGCAGTATTTT. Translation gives CASSLGLAGYTDTQYF.

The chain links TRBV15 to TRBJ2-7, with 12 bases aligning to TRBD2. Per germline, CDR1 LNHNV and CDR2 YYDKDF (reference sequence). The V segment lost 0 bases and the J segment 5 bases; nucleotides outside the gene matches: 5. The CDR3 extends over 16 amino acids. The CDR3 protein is CATSREGLAGGNEQYF. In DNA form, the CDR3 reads TGTGCCACCAGCAGAGAAGGGCTAGCGGGAGGGAACGAGCAGTACTTC.

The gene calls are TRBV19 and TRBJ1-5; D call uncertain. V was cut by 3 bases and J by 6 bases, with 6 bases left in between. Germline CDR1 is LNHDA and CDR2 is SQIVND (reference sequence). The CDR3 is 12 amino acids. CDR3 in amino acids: CASSIFGQPQHF. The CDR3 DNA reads TGTGCCAGTAGTATTTTCGGTCAGCCCCAGCATTTT. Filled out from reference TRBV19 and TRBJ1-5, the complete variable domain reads DGGITQSPKYLFRKEGQNVTLSCEQNLNHDAMYWYRQDPGQGLRLIYYSQIVNDFQKGDIAEGYSVSREKKESFPLTVTSAQKNPTAFYLCASSIFGQPQHFGDGTRLSIL.

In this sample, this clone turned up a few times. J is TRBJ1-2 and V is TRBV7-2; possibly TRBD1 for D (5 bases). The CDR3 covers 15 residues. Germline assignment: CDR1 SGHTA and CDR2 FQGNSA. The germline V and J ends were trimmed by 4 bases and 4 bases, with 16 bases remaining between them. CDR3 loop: CASSSTDSGLYGYTF. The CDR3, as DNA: TGTGCCAGCAGCTCCACAGACAGTGGGCTCTATGGCTACACCTTC.